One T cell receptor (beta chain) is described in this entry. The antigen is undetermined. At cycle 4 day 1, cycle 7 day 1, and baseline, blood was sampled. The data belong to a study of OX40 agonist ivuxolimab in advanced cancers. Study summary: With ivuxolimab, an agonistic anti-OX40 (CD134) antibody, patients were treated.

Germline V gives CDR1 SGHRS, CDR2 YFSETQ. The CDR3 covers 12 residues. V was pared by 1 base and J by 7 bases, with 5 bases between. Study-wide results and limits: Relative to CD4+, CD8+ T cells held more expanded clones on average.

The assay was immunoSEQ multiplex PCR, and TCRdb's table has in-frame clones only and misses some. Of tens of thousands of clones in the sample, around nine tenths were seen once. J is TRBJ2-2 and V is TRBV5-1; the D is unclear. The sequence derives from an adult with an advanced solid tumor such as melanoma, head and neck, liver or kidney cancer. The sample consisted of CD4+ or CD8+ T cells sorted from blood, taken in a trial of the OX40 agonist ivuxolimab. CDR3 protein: CASSLTGGELFF. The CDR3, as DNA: TGCGCCAGCAGCTTGACCGGCGGGGAGCTGTTTTTT.